One T cell receptor beta chain is described in this entry. CDR1 is ENHRY, CDR2 SYGVKD, per germline. V shed 5 bases and J 0 bases; nucleotides not matched to a gene: 3. This CDR3 region has 15 residues. The data were obtained in a study of blood T cell repertoires in COVID-19. Study-wide background: From the United States, Italy and Spain came samples of acute and convalescent COVID-19. Sources were T cells, B-cell-depleted T cells, or PBMCs; the material itself was cDNA or gDNA.

As processed by the authors: Quantification of nucleated cells was approximated via reference gene primer amplification. Only in-frame clones appear in the TCRdb table, and some are missing; sequencing was by immunoSEQ multiplex PCR. That table supplies the V and J calls and clone size; D and trimming were determined from the DNA. This sample has roughly 220,000 clones, with roughly 80% found just once. The TCR comes from a man aged 25-45 years with active or convalescent COVID-19. The sequencing sample was made of peripheral blood. This chain links TRBV10-3 with TRBJ2-1; 8 bases fit TRBD2. CDR3 region: CAISKAGASYNEQFF. The CDR3 nucleotides read TGTGCCATCAGTAAAGCGGGAGCCTCCTACAATGAGCAGTTCTTC.